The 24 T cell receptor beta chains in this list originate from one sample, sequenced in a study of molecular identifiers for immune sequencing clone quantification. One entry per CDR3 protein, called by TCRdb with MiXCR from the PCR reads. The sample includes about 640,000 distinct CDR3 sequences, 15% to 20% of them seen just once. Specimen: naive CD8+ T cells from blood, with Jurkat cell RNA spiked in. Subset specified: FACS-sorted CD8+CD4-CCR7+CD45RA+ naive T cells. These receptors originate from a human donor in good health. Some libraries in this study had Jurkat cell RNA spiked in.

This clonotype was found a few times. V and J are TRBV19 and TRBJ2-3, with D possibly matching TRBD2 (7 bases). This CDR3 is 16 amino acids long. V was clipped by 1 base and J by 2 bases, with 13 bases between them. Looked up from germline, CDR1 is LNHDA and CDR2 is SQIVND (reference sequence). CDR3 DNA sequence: TGTGCCAGTAGTATAGGAGGGGGGGAGGACACAGATACGCAGTATTTT. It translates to CASSIGGGEDTDTQYF.

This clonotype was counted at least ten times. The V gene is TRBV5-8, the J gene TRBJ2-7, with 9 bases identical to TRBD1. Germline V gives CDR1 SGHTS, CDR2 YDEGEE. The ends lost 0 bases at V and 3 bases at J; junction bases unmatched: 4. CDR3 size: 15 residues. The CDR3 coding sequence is TGTGCCAGCAGCTTGGTATCGGACAGGGGCTACGAGCAGTACTTC. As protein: CASSLVSDRGYEQYF.

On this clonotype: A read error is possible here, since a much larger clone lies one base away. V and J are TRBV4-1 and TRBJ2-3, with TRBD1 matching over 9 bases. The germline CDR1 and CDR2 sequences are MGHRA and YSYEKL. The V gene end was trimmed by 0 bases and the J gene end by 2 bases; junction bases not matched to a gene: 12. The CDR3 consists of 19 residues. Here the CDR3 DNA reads TGCGCCAGCAGCCAAGATCGAACCGGGACAGGGATCATCACAGATACGCAGTATTTT. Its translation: CASSQDRTGTGIITDTQYF.

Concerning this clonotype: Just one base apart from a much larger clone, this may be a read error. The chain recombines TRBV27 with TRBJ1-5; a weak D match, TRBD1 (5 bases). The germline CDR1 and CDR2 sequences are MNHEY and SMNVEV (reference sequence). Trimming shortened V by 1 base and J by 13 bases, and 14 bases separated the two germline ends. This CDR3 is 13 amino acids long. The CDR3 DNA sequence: TGTGCCAGCAGTTTATTGCCCAGGGCCGGTCAGCATTTT. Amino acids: CASSLLPRAGQHF.

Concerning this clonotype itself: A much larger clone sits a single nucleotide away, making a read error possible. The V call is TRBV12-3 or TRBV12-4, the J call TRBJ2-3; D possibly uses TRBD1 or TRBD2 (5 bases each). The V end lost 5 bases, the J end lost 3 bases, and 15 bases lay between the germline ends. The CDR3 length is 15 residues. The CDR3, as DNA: TGTGCCAGCAGTGAACCGGGGACGAGGACAGATACGCAGTATTTT. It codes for CASSEPGTRTDTQYF.

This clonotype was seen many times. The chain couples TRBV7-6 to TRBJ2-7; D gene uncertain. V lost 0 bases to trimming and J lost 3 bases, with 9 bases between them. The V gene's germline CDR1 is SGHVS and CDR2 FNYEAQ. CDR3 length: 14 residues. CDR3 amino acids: CASSLAATGYEQYF. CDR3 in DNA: TGTGCCAGCAGCTTAGCCGCGACTGGCTACGAGCAGTACTTC.

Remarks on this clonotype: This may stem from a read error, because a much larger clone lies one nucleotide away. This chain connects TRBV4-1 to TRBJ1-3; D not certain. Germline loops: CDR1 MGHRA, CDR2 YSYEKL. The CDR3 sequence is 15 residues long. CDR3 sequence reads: CASSQVHRSGDTIYF. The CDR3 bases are TGCGCCAGCAGCCAAGTTCACAGATCTGGAGACACCATATATTTT.

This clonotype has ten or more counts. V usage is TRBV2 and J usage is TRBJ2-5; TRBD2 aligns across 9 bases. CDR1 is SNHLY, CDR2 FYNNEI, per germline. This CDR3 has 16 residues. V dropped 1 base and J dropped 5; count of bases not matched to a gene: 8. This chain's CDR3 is CASSEEVAGDYETQYF. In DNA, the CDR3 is TGTGCCAGCAGTGAAGAAGTAGCGGGGGATTACGAGACCCAGTACTTC.

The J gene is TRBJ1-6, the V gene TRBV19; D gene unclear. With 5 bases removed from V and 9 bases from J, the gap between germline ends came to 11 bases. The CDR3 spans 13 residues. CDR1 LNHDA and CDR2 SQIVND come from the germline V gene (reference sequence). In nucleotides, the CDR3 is TGTGCCAGTAGTCTTTCGGGGAGTTCACCCCTCCACTTT. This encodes CASSLSGSSPLHF.

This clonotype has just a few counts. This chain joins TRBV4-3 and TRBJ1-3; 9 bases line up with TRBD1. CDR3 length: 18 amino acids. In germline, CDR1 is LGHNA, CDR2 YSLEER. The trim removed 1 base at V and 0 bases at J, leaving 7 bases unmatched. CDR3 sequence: CASSQGPGTGSSGNTIYF. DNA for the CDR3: TGCGCCAGCAGCCAAGGTCCCGGGACAGGGAGCTCTGGAAACACCATATATTTT.

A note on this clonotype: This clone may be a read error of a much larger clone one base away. The CDR3 loop reads CASSIESHEQYF. CDR3 nucleotide sequence: TGTGCCAGCAGCATTGAGAGCCACGAGCAGTACTTC. The gene calls are TRBV7-9 and TRBJ2-7, with D unclear. This CDR3 spans 12 amino acids. From germline, CDR1 is SEHNR and CDR2 FQNEAQ (reference sequence). The V and J ends lost 5 bases and 5 bases respectively, with 10 bases between them.

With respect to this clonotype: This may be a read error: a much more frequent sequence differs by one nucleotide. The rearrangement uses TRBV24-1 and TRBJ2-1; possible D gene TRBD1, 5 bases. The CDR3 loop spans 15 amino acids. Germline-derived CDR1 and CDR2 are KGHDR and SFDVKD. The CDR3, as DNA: TGTGCCACCCGCCCCAGGGTTAACTCCTACGATGAGCAGTTCTTC. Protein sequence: CATRPRVNSYDEQFF.

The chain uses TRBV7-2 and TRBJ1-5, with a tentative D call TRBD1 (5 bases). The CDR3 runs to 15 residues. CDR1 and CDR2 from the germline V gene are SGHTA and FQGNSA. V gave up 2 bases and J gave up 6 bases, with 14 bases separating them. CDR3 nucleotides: TGTGCCAGCAGCTTATTGGGGGGGGAATCTCAGCCCCAGCATTTT. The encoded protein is CASSLLGGESQPQHF.

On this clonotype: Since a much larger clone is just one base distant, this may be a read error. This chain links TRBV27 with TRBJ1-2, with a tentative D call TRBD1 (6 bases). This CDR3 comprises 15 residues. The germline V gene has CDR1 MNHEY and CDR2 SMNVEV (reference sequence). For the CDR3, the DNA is TGTGCCAACAGTCCCCCAGGACAGACCAGCTATGGCTACACCTTC. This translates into CANSPPGQTSYGYTF.

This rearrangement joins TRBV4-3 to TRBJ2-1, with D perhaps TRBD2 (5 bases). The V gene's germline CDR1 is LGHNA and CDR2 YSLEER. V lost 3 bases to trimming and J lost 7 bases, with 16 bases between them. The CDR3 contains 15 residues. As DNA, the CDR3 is TGCGCCAGCAGCCAGGGATTAGCTAGCCTAAATGAGCAGTTCTTC. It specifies CASSQGLASLNEQFF.

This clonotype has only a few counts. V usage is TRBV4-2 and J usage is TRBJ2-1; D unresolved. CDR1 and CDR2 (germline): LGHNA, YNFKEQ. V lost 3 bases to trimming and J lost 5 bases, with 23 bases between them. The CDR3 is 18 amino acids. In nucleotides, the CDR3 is TGTGCCAGCAGCCATACTATAGGCGGTATCGCTGAACACAATGAGCAGTTCTTC. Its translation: CASSHTIGGIAEHNEQFF.

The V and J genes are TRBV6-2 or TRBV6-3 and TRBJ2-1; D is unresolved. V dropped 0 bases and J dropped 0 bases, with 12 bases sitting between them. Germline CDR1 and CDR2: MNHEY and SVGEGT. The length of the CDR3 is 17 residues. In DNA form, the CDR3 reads TGTGCCAGCAGTTACTCGATGGGCTCTATCTCCTACAATGAGCAGTTCTTC. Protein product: CASSYSMGSISYNEQFF.

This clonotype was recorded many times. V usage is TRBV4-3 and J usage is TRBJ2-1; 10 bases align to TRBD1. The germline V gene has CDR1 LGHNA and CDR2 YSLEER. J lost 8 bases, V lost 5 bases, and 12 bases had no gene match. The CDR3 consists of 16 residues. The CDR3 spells CASSYQPGQGRDEQFF. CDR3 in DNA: TGCGCCAGCAGCTATCAGCCGGGACAGGGGAGGGATGAGCAGTTCTTC.

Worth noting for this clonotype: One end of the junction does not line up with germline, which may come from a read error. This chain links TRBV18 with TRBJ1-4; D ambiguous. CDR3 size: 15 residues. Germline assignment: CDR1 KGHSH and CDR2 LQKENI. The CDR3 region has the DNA TGTGTCAGCTCACCGCCAGAGGCAACTAATGAAAAACTGTTTTTT. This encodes CVSSPPEATNEKLFF.

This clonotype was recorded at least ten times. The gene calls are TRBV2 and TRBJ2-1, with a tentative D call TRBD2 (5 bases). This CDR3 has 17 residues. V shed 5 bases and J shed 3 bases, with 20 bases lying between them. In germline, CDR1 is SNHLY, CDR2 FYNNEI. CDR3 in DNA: TGTGCCAGCAGTCGCCGGGGAGAGACTCGGGGCTACAATGAGCAGTTCTTC. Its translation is CASSRRGETRGYNEQFF.

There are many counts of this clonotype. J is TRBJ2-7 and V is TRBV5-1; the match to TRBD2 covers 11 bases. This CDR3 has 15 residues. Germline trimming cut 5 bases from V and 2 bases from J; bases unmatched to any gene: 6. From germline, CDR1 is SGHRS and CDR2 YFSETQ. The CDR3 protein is CASRPGLAETYEQYF. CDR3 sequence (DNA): TGCGCCAGCAGACCGGGACTAGCGGAGACCTACGAGCAGTACTTC.

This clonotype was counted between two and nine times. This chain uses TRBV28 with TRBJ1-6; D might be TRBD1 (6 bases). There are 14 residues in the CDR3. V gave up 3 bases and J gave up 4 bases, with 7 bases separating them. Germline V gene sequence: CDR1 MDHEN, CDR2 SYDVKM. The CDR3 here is CASSFQGYNSPLHF. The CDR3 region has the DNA TGTGCCAGCAGTTTCCAGGGGTATAATTCACCCCTCCACTTT.

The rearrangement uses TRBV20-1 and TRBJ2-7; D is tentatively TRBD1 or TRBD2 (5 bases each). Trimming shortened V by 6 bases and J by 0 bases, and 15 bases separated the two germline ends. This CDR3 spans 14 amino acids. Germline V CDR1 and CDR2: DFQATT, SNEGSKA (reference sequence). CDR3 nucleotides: TGCAGTGCGGGGGACCGAGCCACCTCCTACGAGCAGTACTTC. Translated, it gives CSAGDRATSYEQYF.

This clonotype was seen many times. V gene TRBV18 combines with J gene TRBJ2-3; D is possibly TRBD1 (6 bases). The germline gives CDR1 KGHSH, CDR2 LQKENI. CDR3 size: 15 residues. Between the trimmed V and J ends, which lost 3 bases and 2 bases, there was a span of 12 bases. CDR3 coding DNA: TGTGCCAGCTCACCCGTTCGACAGGACACAGATACGCAGTATTTT. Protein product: CASSPVRQDTDTQYF.